The 5 T cell receptor beta chains in this list originate from one sample, sequenced in a study of blood T cell repertoires in COVID-19. Sequencing was performed with immunoSEQ multiplex PCR; in TCRdb, only in-frame clones are kept and a portion is missing. The sample carries more than 100,000 clones, roughly 87% recorded once. The sequencing sample was made of peripheral blood. The source of these receptors is a human donor in a cohort sampled during active COVID-19.

The V and J genes are TRBV7-9 and TRBJ2-5, with a possible D match to TRBD2 (5 bases). Per germline, CDR1 SEHNR and CDR2 FQNEAQ (reference sequence). The CDR3 has 13 residues. The ends were cut back, 2 bases at V and 3 bases at J, with 7 bases in the middle. CDR3 nucleotides: TGTGCCAGCAGCTTATTCGGGGAAGAGACCCAGTACTTC. Translation: CASSLFGEETQYF.

This chain links TRBV30 with TRBJ2-3; TRBD1 is a possible D gene (6 bases). The CDR3 contains 13 residues. Germline lookup yields CDR1 GTSNPN and CDR2 SVGIG (reference sequence). Trimming took 0 bases from V and 6 from J, leaving 10 bases between them. CDR3 DNA sequence: TGTGCCTGGAGTGTACAGGGATCCGATACGCAGTATTTT. Its translation is CAWSVQGSDTQYF.

CDR3 DNA sequence: TGTGCCAGCAGTTACCGGGACAGGTTCGACGAGCAGTACTTC. It is translated as CASSYRDRFDEQYF. The rearrangement uses TRBV6-5 and TRBJ2-7; 8 bases align to TRBD1. Per germline, CDR1 MNHEY and CDR2 SVGAGI. Trimming at V came to 2 bases and at J to 5 bases, leaving 5 bases not matched to a gene. The length of the CDR3 is 14 residues.

The chain links TRBV9 to TRBJ2-7; a possible D gene is TRBD1 (6 bases). V dropped 0 bases and J dropped 5 bases, with 9 bases sitting between them. Germline CDR1 is SGDLS and CDR2 is YYNGEE. This CDR3 is built from 13 residues. CDR3 in amino acids: CASSVGTDNEQYF. The CDR3 nucleotides are TGTGCCAGCAGCGTAGGGACAGATAACGAGCAGTACTTC.

This chain connects TRBV30 to TRBJ1-5, with a weak D call TRBD1 (5 bases). The germline V and J ends were trimmed by 4 bases and 2 bases, with 9 bases remaining between them. This CDR3 is 13 amino acids long. CDR1 is GTSNPN, CDR2 SVGIG, per germline (reference sequence). CDR3 DNA: TGTGCCTGGACCCCGGGGGGCAATCAGCCCCAGCATTTT. Its protein is CAWTPGGNQPQHF.